The 20 T cell receptor beta chains below come from one sample, sequenced in a study of blood T cell repertoires in COVID-19. Assay used: immunoSEQ multiplex PCR; TCRdb lists only in-frame clones, some missing. In the table there are roughly 41,000 clones, 88% of which are singletons. The source material was peripheral blood. The receptors here all came from a man in his 60s with active COVID-19.

The chain employs TRBV5-1 and TRBJ2-5; TRBD2 aligns across 13 bases. CDR3 length equals 19 residues. Trimming took 0 bases from V and 1 from J; bases not matched to a gene: 9. Germline CDR1 and CDR2: SGHRS and YFSETQ. CDR3 nucleotide sequence: TGCGCCAGCAGCTTGGCCCGGACTAGCGGGAGACCGTTCCAAGAGACCCAGTACTTC. This gives the protein CASSLARTSGRPFQETQYF.

This clone was observed a few times. The J gene is TRBJ1-3, the V gene TRBV6-5, with D unresolved. Germline lookup yields CDR1 MNHEY and CDR2 SVGAGI. This CDR3 region has 15 residues. V was pared by 0 bases and J by 3 bases, with 9 bases between. DNA of the CDR3: TGTGCCAGCAGTTACTCGGGAGGGATTGGAAACACCATATATTTT. Translating gives CASSYSGGIGNTIYF.

This chain links TRBV5-1 with TRBJ1-2; possibly TRBD1 for D (5 bases). Trimming cost V 4 bases and J 8 bases, with 18 bases left between them. CDR3 length: 14 amino acids. CDR1 and CDR2 from the germline V gene are SGHRS and YFSETQ. The CDR3 nucleotides are TGCGCCAGCAGCGAGAACCAGGGCCTCCAAGGCTACACCTTC. This translates into CASSENQGLQGYTF.

The V and J genes are TRBV15 and TRBJ1-2; D unclear. The germline gives CDR1 LNHNV, CDR2 YYDKDF (reference sequence). V dropped 3 bases and J dropped 4 bases, with 15 bases sitting between them. This CDR3 has 15 residues. The CDR3 nucleotides read TGTGCCACCAGCAGGGAAACAGCTGTAAGCTATGGCTACACCTTC. This sequence encodes CATSRETAVSYGYTF.

The genes are TRBV4-1 and TRBJ1-3, with D maybe TRBD1 (5 bases). CDR1 is MGHRA, CDR2 YSYEKL, per germline. V lost 1 base to trimming and J lost 0 bases, with 16 bases between them. This CDR3 has 18 amino acids. CDR3 in amino acids: CASSQVGLTVFSGNTIYF. In nucleotides, the CDR3 is TGCGCCAGCAGCCAAGTCGGGTTGACAGTCTTCTCTGGAAACACCATATATTTT.

The genes are TRBV5-1 and TRBJ2-7, with D possibly matching TRBD2 (6 bases). Trimming stripped 4 bases from V and 1 base from J, with 12 bases between. Per germline, CDR1 SGHRS and CDR2 YFSETQ. This CDR3 has 14 residues. CDR3 nucleotides: TGCGCCAGCAGCCCACTAGCAATATCCTACGAGCAGTACTTC. As protein: CASSPLAISYEQYF.

This chain uses TRBV11-3 with TRBJ2-1; the D is unclear. Trimming removed 0 bases at V and 10 bases at J, with 19 bases between. The germline V gene encodes CDR1 SGHNT and CDR2 YENEEA. The CDR3 covers 16 residues. In DNA form, the CDR3 reads TGTGCCAGCAGCTTAGAGGTGGAGATGCGGCATTGGGAGCAGTTCTTC. It codes for CASSLEVEMRHWEQFF.

The chain couples TRBV5-4 to TRBJ2-5; possible D gene TRBD1, 6 bases. V lost 4 bases and J 5 bases, leaving 9 bases between the germline ends. Germline CDR1 and CDR2: SGHNT and YYREEE (reference sequence). This CDR3 region has 12 residues. CDR3 bases: TGTGCCAGCAGCGTCACAGGGGAGACCCAGTACTTC. It encodes CASSVTGETQYF.

The chain is built from TRBV9 and TRBJ2-5; 9 bases match TRBD2. Germline CDR1 and CDR2: SGDLS and YYNGEE. After removal of 3 bases from V and 2 bases from J, the junction contained 8 bases not matched to a gene. This CDR3 is built from 16 residues. The CDR3 DNA follows: TGTGCCAGCAGCGGGGCGACTAGCGGCAAGCAAGAGACCCAGTACTTC. Translated, it gives CASSGATSGKQETQYF.

V is TRBV5-1 and J is TRBJ2-7; 10 nucleotides align to TRBD2. The CDR3 sequence is 18 residues long. Germline assignment: CDR1 SGHRS and CDR2 YFSETQ. V was clipped by 0 bases and J by 0 bases; unmatched bases: 9. Here the CDR3 reads CASSLASTSGTGSYEQYF. CDR3 nucleotide sequence: TGCGCCAGCAGCTTGGCCTCTACTAGCGGGACGGGCTCCTACGAGCAGTACTTC.

The V gene is TRBV19, the J gene TRBJ1-1, with D perhaps matching TRBD1 (5 bases). The CDR3 contains 13 residues. Trimming left V 5 bases short and J 3 bases short, with 10 bases between. CDR1 and CDR2 from the germline V gene are LNHDA and SQIVND (reference sequence). The CDR3 nucleotides read TGTGCCAGTAGTCACGGGGGGGACACTGAAGCTTTCTTT. It translates to CASSHGGDTEAFF.

The CDR3: CASSFWGPNTGELFF. DNA for the CDR3: TGTGCCAGCAGCTTTTGGGGCCCGAACACCGGGGAGCTGTTTTTT. V usage is TRBV11-2 and J usage is TRBJ2-2; possible D gene TRBD1, 5 bases. Germline CDR1 and CDR2: SGHAT and FQNNGV. The V gene lost 3 bases and the J gene lost 0 bases, with 8 bases spanning the gap. The CDR3 sequence is 15 residues long.

The chain employs TRBV7-6 and TRBJ1-2, with D perhaps TRBD1 (5 bases). Trimming removed 5 bases at V and 3 bases at J, with 10 bases between. The CDR3 extends over 13 amino acids. The germline CDR1 and CDR2 sequences are SGHVS and FNYEAQ. Written as DNA, the CDR3 is TGTGCCAGCAGCCCGGGACTGGACTATGGCTACACCTTC. It codes for CASSPGLDYGYTF.

The chain carries TRBV19 and TRBJ1-1, with D possibly TRBD1 on 5 matching bases. CDR3 length: 16 residues. Looked up from germline, CDR1 is LNHDA and CDR2 is SQIVND (reference sequence). V was shortened by 2 bases and J by 2 bases, with 15 bases between the two germline ends. The CDR3: CASSITAGRINTEAFF. The DNA for the CDR3 is TGTGCCAGTAGTATAACGGCAGGGCGAATTAACACTGAAGCTTTCTTT.

The chain links TRBV5-4 to TRBJ1-1; 7 bases align to TRBD1. V lost 4 bases, J lost 10 bases, and 10 bases stayed unmatched. This CDR3 spans 13 amino acids. Germline loops: CDR1 SGHNT, CDR2 YYREEE (reference sequence). The CDR3 reads CASSLETGLRAFF. The DNA for the CDR3 is TGTGCCAGCAGCCTGGAGACAGGGTTGAGAGCTTTCTTT. Complete variable domain (other parts from reference TRBV5-4 and TRBJ1-1): ETGVTQSPTHLIKTRGQQVTLRCSSQSGHNTVSWYQQALGQGPQFIFQYYREEENGRGNFPPRFSGLQFPNYSSELNVNALELDDSALYLCASSLETGLRAFFGQGTRLTVV.

The chain recombines TRBV3-1 (or the pseudogene TRBV3-2) with TRBJ1-5; D ambiguous. The germline gives CDR1 LGHDT, CDR2 YNNKEL (reference sequence). Trimming stripped 3 bases from V and 3 bases from J, with 9 bases between. The CDR3 totals 14 residues. The CDR3 DNA is TGTGCCAGCAGCCACGGGAACAACAATCAGCCCCAGCATTTT. It codes for CASSHGNNNQPQHF.

The V call is TRBV5-6, the J call TRBJ2-3; D gene uncertain. V dropped 3 bases and J dropped 2 bases, with 4 bases sitting between them. This CDR3 region has 12 residues. Germline CDR1 is SGHDT and CDR2 is YYEEEE. The CDR3 DNA reads TGTGCCAGCAGCTCCCTCACAGATACGCAGTATTTT. It specifies CASSSLTDTQYF.

The V and J genes are TRBV6-5 and TRBJ2-7; D unresolved. The germline gives CDR1 MNHEY, CDR2 SVGAGI. The CDR3 length is 11 residues. V gave up 2 bases and J gave up 3 bases, with 2 bases separating them. DNA of the CDR3: TGTGCCAGCAGTTACCTCTACGAGCAGTACTTC. Amino acids: CASSYLYEQYF.

This chain links TRBV21-1 with TRBJ1-2. TRBV21-1 is a pseudogene. There are 10 residues in the CDR3. The chain's CDR3 is CEKHVYGYTF. In DNA, the CDR3 is TGTGAAAAGCACGTCTATGGCTACACCTTC.

V usage is TRBV6-5 and J usage is TRBJ2-2; 9 bases map to TRBD1. The CDR3 sequence is 14 residues long. J gave up 3 bases and V 7 bases, and 3 bases lay outside the gene matches. Germline assignment: CDR1 MNHEY and CDR2 SVGAGI. The CDR3, as DNA: TGTGCCAGCACAGACAGGGGGGACACCGGGGAGCTGTTTTTT. Translation gives CASTDRGDTGELFF.